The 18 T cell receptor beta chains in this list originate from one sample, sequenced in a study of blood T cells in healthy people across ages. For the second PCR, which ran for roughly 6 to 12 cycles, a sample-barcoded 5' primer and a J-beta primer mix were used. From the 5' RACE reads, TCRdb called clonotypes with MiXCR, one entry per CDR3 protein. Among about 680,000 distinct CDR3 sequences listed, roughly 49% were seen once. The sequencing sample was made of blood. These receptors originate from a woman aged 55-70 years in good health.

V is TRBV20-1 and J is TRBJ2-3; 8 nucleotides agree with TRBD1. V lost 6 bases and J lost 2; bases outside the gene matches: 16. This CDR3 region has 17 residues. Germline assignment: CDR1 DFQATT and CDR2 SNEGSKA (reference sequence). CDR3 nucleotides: TGCAGTGCGGAATGGACAGGGAATATAACTTACACAGATACGCAGTATTTT. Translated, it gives CSAEWTGNITYTDTQYF.

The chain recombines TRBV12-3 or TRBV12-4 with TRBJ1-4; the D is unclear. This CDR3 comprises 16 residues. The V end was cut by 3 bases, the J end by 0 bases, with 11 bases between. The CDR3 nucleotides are TGTGCCAGCAGTTTTAATCTTGGGGCAACTAATGAAAAACTGTTTTTT. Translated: CASSFNLGATNEKLFF.

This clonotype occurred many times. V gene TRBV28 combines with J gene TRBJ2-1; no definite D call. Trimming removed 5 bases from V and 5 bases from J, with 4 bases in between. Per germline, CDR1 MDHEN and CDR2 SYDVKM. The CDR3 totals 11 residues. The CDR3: CASSLHNEQFF. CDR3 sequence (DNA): TGTGCCAGCAGTCTCCACAATGAGCAGTTCTTC.

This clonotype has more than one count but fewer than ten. This CDR3 reads CASSSGWTSGNYEQYF. Here the CDR3 DNA reads TGTGCCAGCAGCTCAGGTTGGACTAGCGGGAACTACGAGCAGTACTTC. The rearrangement joins TRBV5-6 to TRBJ2-7, with 12 bases fitting TRBD2. There are 16 residues in the CDR3. Germline V gene sequence: CDR1 SGHDT, CDR2 YYEEEE. The junction had 7 bases not matched to a gene; V was cut back by 3 bases and J by 3 bases. The variable domain in full, with the rest retrieved from reference TRBV5-6 and TRBJ2-7, is DAGVTQSPTHLIKTRGQQVTLRCSPKSGHDTVSWYQQALGQGPQFIFQYYEEEERQRGNFPDRFSGHQFPNYSSELNVNALLLGDSALYLCASSSGWTSGNYEQYFGPGTRLTVT.

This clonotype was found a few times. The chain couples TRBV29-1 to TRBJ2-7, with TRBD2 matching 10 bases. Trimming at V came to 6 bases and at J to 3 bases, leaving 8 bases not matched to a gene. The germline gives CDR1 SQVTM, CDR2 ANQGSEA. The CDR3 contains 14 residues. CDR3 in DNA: TGCAGCGTCCCGGGAACTAGCGGGGACTACGAGCAGTACTTC. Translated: CSVPGTSGDYEQYF.

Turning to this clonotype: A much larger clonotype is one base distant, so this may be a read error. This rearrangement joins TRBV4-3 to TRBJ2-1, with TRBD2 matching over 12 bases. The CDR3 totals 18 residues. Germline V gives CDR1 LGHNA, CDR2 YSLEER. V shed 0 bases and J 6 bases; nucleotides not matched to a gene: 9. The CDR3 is CASSQDFGLAGRRNEQFF. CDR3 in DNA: TGCGCCAGCAGCCAAGATTTCGGACTAGCGGGACGGCGCAATGAGCAGTTCTTC.

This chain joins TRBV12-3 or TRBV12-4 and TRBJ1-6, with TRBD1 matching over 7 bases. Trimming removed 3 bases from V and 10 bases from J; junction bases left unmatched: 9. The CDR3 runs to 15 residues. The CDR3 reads CASSLTTGAGSPLHF. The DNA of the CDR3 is TGTGCCAGCAGTTTGACCACAGGGGCAGGGTCACCCCTCCACTTT.

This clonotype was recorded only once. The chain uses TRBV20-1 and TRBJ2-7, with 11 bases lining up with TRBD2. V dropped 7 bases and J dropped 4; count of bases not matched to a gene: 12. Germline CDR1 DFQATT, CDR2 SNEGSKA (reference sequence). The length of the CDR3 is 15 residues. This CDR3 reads CSVLDRLAGRYEQYF. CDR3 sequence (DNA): TGCAGTGTTCTAGATAGACTAGCGGGAAGGTACGAGCAGTACTTC.

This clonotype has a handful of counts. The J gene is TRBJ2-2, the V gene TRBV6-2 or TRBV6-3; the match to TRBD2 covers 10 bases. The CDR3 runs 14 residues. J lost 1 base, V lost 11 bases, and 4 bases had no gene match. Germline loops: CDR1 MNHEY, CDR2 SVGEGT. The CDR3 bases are TGTGCCGGGAGGACTAGCGGGAACACCGGGGAGCTGTTTTTT. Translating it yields CAGRTSGNTGELFF.

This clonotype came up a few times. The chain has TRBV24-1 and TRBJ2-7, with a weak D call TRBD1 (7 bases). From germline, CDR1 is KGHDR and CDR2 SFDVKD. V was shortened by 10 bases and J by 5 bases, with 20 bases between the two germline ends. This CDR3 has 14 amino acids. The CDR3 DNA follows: TGTGCCACGCGGGACAGCAAAAGGCCCCACGAGCAGTACTTC. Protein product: CATRDSKRPHEQYF.

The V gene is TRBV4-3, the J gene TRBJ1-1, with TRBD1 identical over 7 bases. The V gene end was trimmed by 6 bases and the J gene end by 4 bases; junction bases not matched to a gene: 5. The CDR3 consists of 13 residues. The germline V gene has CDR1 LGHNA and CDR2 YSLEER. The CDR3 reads CASRHDRVTEAFF. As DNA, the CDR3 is TGCGCCAGCAGACACGACAGGGTCACTGAAGCTTTCTTT.

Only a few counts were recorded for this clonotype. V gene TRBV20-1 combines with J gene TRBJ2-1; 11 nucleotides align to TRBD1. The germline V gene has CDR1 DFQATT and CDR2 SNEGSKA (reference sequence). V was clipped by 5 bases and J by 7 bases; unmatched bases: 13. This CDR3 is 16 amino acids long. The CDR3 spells CSASSPWDRGFNEQFF. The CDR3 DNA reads TGCAGTGCTTCCAGTCCCTGGGACAGGGGGTTTAATGAGCAGTTCTTC.

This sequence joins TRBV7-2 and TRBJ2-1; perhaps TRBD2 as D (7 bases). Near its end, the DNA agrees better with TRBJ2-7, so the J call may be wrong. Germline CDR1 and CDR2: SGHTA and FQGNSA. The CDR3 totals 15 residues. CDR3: CASSLERGAYNEQYF. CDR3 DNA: TGTGCCAGCAGCTTAGAACGGGGGGCCTACAATGAGCAGTACTTC.

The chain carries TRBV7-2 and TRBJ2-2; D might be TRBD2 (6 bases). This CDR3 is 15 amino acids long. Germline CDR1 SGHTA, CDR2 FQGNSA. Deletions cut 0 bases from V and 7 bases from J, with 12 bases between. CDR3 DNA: TGTGCCAGCAGCTTAGCGCCGGGGGTAGGCGGGGAGCTGTTTTTT. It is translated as CASSLAPGVGGELFF.

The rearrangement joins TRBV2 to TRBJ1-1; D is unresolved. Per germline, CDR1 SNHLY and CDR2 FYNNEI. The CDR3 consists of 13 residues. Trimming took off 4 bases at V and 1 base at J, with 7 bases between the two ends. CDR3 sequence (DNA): TGTGCCAGCAGTGTCCGGGGGAACACTGAAGCTTTCTTT. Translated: CASSVRGNTEAFF.

This chain's CDR3 is CASSLFLNRGLREQFF. Here the CDR3 DNA reads TGTGCCAGCAGTTTATTTCTGAACAGGGGGCTCCGTGAGCAGTTCTTC. This chain links TRBV27 with TRBJ2-7, with 9 bases fitting TRBD1. The closer fit of TRBJ2-1 to the DNA end suggests the J call may be wrong. There are 16 residues in the CDR3. CDR1 is MNHEY, CDR2 SMNVEV, per germline (reference sequence).

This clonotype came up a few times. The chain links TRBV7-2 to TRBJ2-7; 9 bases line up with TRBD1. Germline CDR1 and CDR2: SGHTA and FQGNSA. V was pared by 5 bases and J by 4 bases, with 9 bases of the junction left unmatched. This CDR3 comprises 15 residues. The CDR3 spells CASSTATGGLYEQYF. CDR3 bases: TGTGCCAGCAGCACCGCGACAGGGGGTTTATACGAGCAGTACTTC.

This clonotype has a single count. Here the CDR3 DNA reads TGCGCCAGCTCGGGACTAGCGCGAATCAATGAGCAGTTCTTC. Translated, it gives CASSGLARINEQFF. V is TRBV5-1 and J is TRBJ2-1, with 10 bases matching TRBD2. CDR3 length: 14 amino acids. Germline assignment: CDR1 SGHRS and CDR2 YFSETQ. V dropped 7 bases and J dropped 6; count of bases not matched to a gene: 7.